This T cell receptor beta chain was recovered during a study of identical twins. The sample holds a few counts of this clonotype. V lost 3 bases and J lost 0, with 9 bases in between. This CDR3 spans 16 amino acids. Germline V gene lookup returns CDR1 SGHTA and CDR2 FQGTGA. TCRdb called the 5' RACE reads again in MiXCR, with one record for every CDR3 protein. The sample holds around 670,000 distinct CDR3 sequences, 5.5% to 6.5% seen once. The V gene is TRBV7-3, the J gene TRBJ2-6; D may be TRBD1 (6 bases). Input material: naive T cells sorted from blood. The sequence came from a young man in good health. For the CDR3, the DNA is TGTGCCAGCAGCTTTAGGGGGACCTCTGGGGCCAACGTCCTGACTTTC. Protein sequence: CASSFRGTSGANVLTF.